This passage covers 4 T cell receptor beta chains from one sample sequenced in a study of OX40 agonist ivuxolimab in advanced cancers. Receptor libraries were prepared by the immunoSEQ multiplex PCR assay. Sourced from immuneACCESS, this table was stored by TCRdb with only in-frame sequences that have V and J called. A share of the clones is absent; for the studies checked, an unresolved V gene accounts for under half, and the remainder has no known explanation. The sample table shows 15,000 or so clones, and around three quarters are seen once. Together, the top ten hold around 25% of the sample. The material sequenced was CD4+ or CD8+ T cells sorted from blood, taken in a trial of the OX40 agonist ivuxolimab. The receptors derive from an adult with an advanced solid tumor such as melanoma, head and neck, liver or kidney cancer.

V is TRBV29-1 and J is TRBJ2-6; 7 bases agree with TRBD2. This CDR3 is built from 17 residues. Germline V gene data show CDR1 as SQVTM and CDR2 as ANQGSEA. J lost 5 bases, V lost 5 bases, and 15 bases had no gene match. Here the CDR3 reads CSVRSRLAQSRANVLTF. The DNA of the CDR3 is TGCAGCGTTAGATCTAGACTAGCACAAAGTCGGGCCAACGTCCTGACTTTC.

Only one count was recorded for this clone. This chain connects TRBV10-3 to TRBJ2-7; no clear D. Trimming removed 0 bases at V and 3 bases at J, with 3 bases between. In germline, CDR1 is ENHRY, CDR2 SYGVKD. The CDR3 sequence is 12 residues long. The CDR3 nucleotides are TGTGCCATCAGTGAGTCTGGCTACGAGCAGTACTTC. It translates to CAISESGYEQYF.

The chain has TRBV12-5 and TRBJ2-1, with unresolved D. Trimming removed 6 bases from V and 6 bases from J, with 12 bases in between. The CDR3 runs 13 residues. Germline V gene data show CDR1 as LGHNT and CDR2 as FRNRAP. The CDR3 bases are TGTGCTAGTGGCCCCCCCTCAGGCAATGAGCAGTTCTTC. Translated: CASGPPSGNEQFF. Full variable domain (rest looked up from reference TRBV12-5 and TRBJ2-1): DARVTQTPRHKVTEMGQEVTMRCQPILGHNTVFWYRQTMMQGLELLAYFRNRAPLDDSGMPKDRFSAEMPDATLATLKIQPSEPRDSAVYFCASGPPSGNEQFFGPGTRLTVL.

The chain recombines TRBV7-9 with TRBJ2-1; D not resolved. The germline V gene encodes CDR1 SEHNR and CDR2 FQNEAQ (reference sequence). Deletions cut 2 bases from V and 8 bases from J, with 22 bases between. This CDR3 spans 17 amino acids. CDR3 region: CASSLSSGSHYRDEQFF. The CDR3 nucleotides are TGTGCCAGCAGCTTAAGTTCAGGCTCCCACTATAGGGATGAGCAGTTCTTC.